One T cell receptor beta chain is described in this entry. This specimen includes other DNA sequences encoding the same CDR3. Losses at the gene ends were 1 base for V and 9 bases for J; bases not matched to a gene: 8. The CDR3 has 15 amino acids. Germline CDR1 is LNHDA and CDR2 is SQIVND (reference sequence). This specimen comes from a study of blood T cell repertoires in COVID-19. Only in-frame clones appear in the TCRdb table, and some are missing; sequencing was by immunoSEQ multiplex PCR. In the table there are over 30,000 clones, more than 70% of which are singletons. This TCR derives from a human donor in a cohort sampled during active COVID-19. The sequenced sample was peripheral blood. V and J are TRBV19 and TRBJ2-1; 8 bases match TRBD2. As DNA, the CDR3 is TGTGCCAGTAGTATAGGATCCGGAAGCGGGAGTGAGCAGTTCTTC. As protein: CASSIGSGSGSEQFF.